Following are 20 T cell receptor beta chains from one sample sequenced in a study of T cells in Graves' hyperthyroidism and ophthalmopathy. Amplified regions were TCR beta CDR3 sequences from RNA transcripts. An initial round of RT-PCR targeting the TCR CDR3 relied on the HTBI primer set. TCRdb itself ran the multiplex PCR reads through MiXCR, one entry per CDR3 protein. The data show approximately 430,000 distinct CDR3 sequences, around a sixth seen once. The sequenced sample consisted of blood. These receptors originate from a woman aged 18-35 years with Graves' hyperthyroidism.

The genes are TRBV5-5 and TRBJ2-2; 11 positions agree with TRBD2. The J segment lost 1 base and the V segment lost 3 bases, leaving 2 bases of the junction unmatched. The CDR3 consists of 16 residues. In germline, CDR1 is SGHKS, CDR2 YYEKEE (reference sequence). CDR3 nucleotides: TGTGCCAGCAGCTACGGACTAGCGGGGAACACCGGGGAGCTGTTTTTT. Its protein product is CASSYGLAGNTGELFF.

This clonotype was seen repeatedly, ten times or more. The junction and the germline gene differ at one end; a read error may be behind it. The chain uses TRBV3-1 and TRBJ2-1; unclear D gene. Germline V CDR1 and CDR2: LGHDT, YNNKEL (reference sequence). The CDR3 spans 11 residues. CDR3 nucleotide sequence: TGTGCCAGCAGCCAAGAGACACACCTCCTCTTC. It translates to CASSQETHLLF.

The table lists this clonotype with a few counts. The V gene is TRBV12-3 or TRBV12-4, the J gene TRBJ2-6, with 7 bases that match TRBD2. The junction had 6 bases not matched to a gene; V was cut back by 7 bases and J by 0 bases. This CDR3 is 16 amino acids long. The CDR3: CASTRTGGSGANVLTF. The DNA of the CDR3 is TGTGCCAGCACCAGGACGGGAGGCTCTGGGGCCAACGTCCTGACTTTC.

This clonotype was counted ten times or more. The chain recombines TRBV28 with TRBJ1-1; D remains ambiguous. The CDR3 consists of 14 residues. CDR1 is MDHEN, CDR2 SYDVKM, per germline. The V gene lost 4 bases and the J gene lost 5 bases, with 14 bases spanning the gap. The CDR3 bases are TGTGCCAGCAGTTCCTCGGACGAGAGGACTGAAGCTTTCTTT. Its protein is CASSSSDERTEAFF.

In its sample, this clonotype was seen a few times. The chain employs TRBV24-1 and TRBJ2-3; 9 positions agree with TRBD2. CDR1 is KGHDR, CDR2 SFDVKD, per germline. After removal of 9 bases from V and 5 bases from J, the junction contained 11 bases not matched to a gene. There are 15 residues in the CDR3. The CDR3 region has the DNA TGTGCCACCGCGGAGCGAGCGGGAGGCGTAGATACGCAGTATTTT. It codes for CATAERAGGVDTQYF.

This chain's CDR3 is CASSSSWAGGGYEQYF. The CDR3 DNA reads TGTGCCAGCAGCTCCTCCTGGGCGGGAGGGGGCTACGAGCAGTACTTC. The chain is built from TRBV11-2 and TRBJ2-7; TRBD2 matches at 9 bases. Germline CDR1 SGHAT, CDR2 FQNNGV. J gave up 3 bases and V 4 bases, and 10 bases lay outside the gene matches. The CDR3 contains 16 residues.

This clonotype was seen repeatedly, ten times or more. The genes are TRBV13 and TRBJ2-1; D call uncertain. Trimming took 5 bases from V and 7 from J, leaving 9 bases between them. CDR3 size: 12 residues. Germline V CDR1 and CDR2: PRHDT, FYEKMQ (reference sequence). CDR3 in amino acids: CASSLLPNEQFF. Written as DNA, the CDR3 is TGTGCCAGCAGCCTCCTCCCGAATGAGCAGTTCTTC.

Notes on this clonotype: Just one base apart from a much larger clone, this may be a read error. This chain connects TRBV13 to TRBJ1-2; the D gene is possibly TRBD1 (6 bases). In germline, CDR1 is PRHDT, CDR2 FYEKMQ (reference sequence). Trimming pared 0 bases from V and 4 bases from J, leaving 21 bases between. The CDR3 covers 18 residues. The CDR3 is CASSLGRTARGPGYGYTF. CDR3 DNA sequence: TGTGCCAGCAGCTTAGGGCGGACAGCAAGAGGCCCGGGCTATGGCTACACCTTC. Filled out from reference TRBV13 and TRBJ1-2, the complete variable domain reads AAGVIQSPRHLIKEKRETATLKCYPIPRHDTVYWYQQGPGQDPQFLISFYEKMQSDKGSIPDRFSAQQFSDYHSELNMSSLELGDSALYFCASSLGRTARGPGYGYTFGSGTRLTVV.

This chain links TRBV6-2 or TRBV6-3 with TRBJ2-7, with D unresolved. This CDR3 has 12 residues. The V gene's germline CDR1 is MNHEY and CDR2 SVGEGT. Trimming shortened V by 2 bases and J by 6 bases, and 8 bases separated the two germline ends. In DNA, the CDR3 is TGTGCCAGCAGTTACGGCGTGGGCGAGCAGTACTTC. It is translated as CASSYGVGEQYF.

This clonotype was detected ten times or more. V is TRBV5-8 and J is TRBJ2-3; TRBD2 aligns across 7 bases. CDR3 size: 15 residues. CDR1 is SGHTS and CDR2 is YDEGEE in the germline V gene. Trimming took 4 bases from V and 2 from J; bases not matched to a gene: 7. The CDR3 protein is CASSASSGFTDTQYF. Here the CDR3 DNA reads TGTGCCAGCAGCGCGTCTAGCGGTTTCACAGATACGCAGTATTTT.

The V call is TRBV7-9, the J call TRBJ2-3, with D maybe TRBD1 (6 bases). The CDR3 covers 13 residues. Trimming pared 6 bases from V and 9 bases from J, leaving 16 bases between. Per the germline V gene, CDR1 is SEHNR and CDR2 is FQNEAQ (reference sequence). The CDR3 loop is CASRQVSTGTQYF. Written as DNA, the CDR3 is TGTGCCAGCAGGCAGGTGTCGACAGGAACGCAGTATTTT. Complete variable domain (other parts from reference TRBV7-9 and TRBJ2-3): DTGVSQNPRHKITKRGQNVTFRCDPISEHNRLYWYRQTLGQGPEFLTYFQNEAQLEKSRLLSDRFSAERPKGSFSTLEIQRTEQGDSAMYLCASRQVSTGTQYFGPGTRLTVL.

The table lists this clonotype with many counts. The chain links TRBV5-1 to TRBJ2-1, with 13 nucleotides matching TRBD2. Unmatched junction bases numbered 6, after V lost 0 bases and J lost 12 bases. CDR3 length: 15 residues. Germline values: CDR1 SGHRS, CDR2 YFSETQ. The chain's CDR3 is CASSLGTSGSFGQFF. CDR3 DNA sequence: TGCGCCAGCAGCTTGGGGACTAGCGGGAGTTTTGGGCAGTTCTTC.

This clonotype came up a few times. The rearrangement uses TRBV5-4 and TRBJ1-2, with D possibly matching TRBD1 (6 bases). V lost 3 bases and J 3 bases, leaving 12 bases between the germline ends. The CDR3 has 14 amino acids. CDR1 and CDR2 (germline): SGHNT, YYREEE (reference sequence). The CDR3 DNA reads TGTGCCAGCAGCTCGCCGGGACAACACTATGGCTACACCTTC. It yields the protein CASSSPGQHYGYTF.

V and J are TRBV12-3 or TRBV12-4 and TRBJ2-3; 8 nucleotides line up with TRBD2. The CDR3 extends over 15 amino acids. V lost 3 bases and J lost 5; bases outside the gene matches: 7. CDR3 nucleotide sequence: TGTGCCAGCAGTTTTTCGGGGGGGGAGAAAGATACGCAGTATTTT. Protein product: CASSFSGGEKDTQYF.

This clonotype appeared many times. J is TRBJ1-6 and V is TRBV6-1, with D possibly matching TRBD1 (5 bases). V was cut by 5 bases and J by 9 bases, with 20 bases left in between. CDR3 size: 16 residues. Germline V gene sequence: CDR1 MNHNS, CDR2 SASEGT. The CDR3 DNA reads TGTGCCAGCAGTCCCAAGGCCCCAATTCAGGGTTCACCCCTCCACTTT. Encoded protein: CASSPKAPIQGSPLHF.

In its sample, this clonotype was seen many times. The rearrangement uses TRBV6-5 and TRBJ1-4; 8 bases agree with TRBD1. Trimming at V came to 2 bases and at J to 0 bases, leaving 8 bases not matched to a gene. The CDR3 totals 18 residues. The germline V gene encodes CDR1 MNHEY and CDR2 SVGAGI. CDR3: CASSYGRGRIATNEKLFF. CDR3 nucleotides: TGTGCCAGCAGTTACGGCAGGGGGCGGATCGCAACTAATGAAAAACTGTTTTTT.

In this sample, this clonotype turned up many times. V and J are TRBV12-3 or TRBV12-4 and TRBJ1-5, with D maybe TRBD1 (6 bases). Deletions cut 6 bases from V and 4 bases from J, with 19 bases between. CDR3 size: 16 residues. CDR3 sequence: CASSLRKGQANQPQHF. DNA of the CDR3: TGTGCCAGCAGCCTACGGAAGGGACAAGCTAATCAGCCCCAGCATTTT.

The chain links TRBV19 to TRBJ1-3; 10 bases agree with TRBD1. Losses at the gene ends were 3 bases for V and 4 bases for J; bases not matched to a gene: 6. From germline, CDR1 is LNHDA and CDR2 SQIVND (reference sequence). The CDR3 covers 16 residues. The CDR3 loop reads CASSIRQGAAGNTIYF. The CDR3 coding sequence is TGTGCCAGTAGTATTCGACAGGGGGCGGCAGGAAACACCATATATTTT.

V and J are TRBV12-3 or TRBV12-4 and TRBJ1-2, with 7 bases fitting TRBD1. The V segment lost 5 bases and the J segment 4 bases; nucleotides outside the gene matches: 7. The CDR3 runs to 14 residues. The CDR3 loop is CASSRRDSSYGYTF. The DNA of the CDR3 is TGTGCCAGCAGTCGGCGGGACAGCTCCTATGGCTACACCTTC.

The rearrangement links TRBV7-9 to TRBJ2-2; D is perhaps TRBD2 (5 bases). The CDR3 is made up of 16 amino acids. V lost 4 bases, J lost 0 bases, and 12 bases lay in between. The germline gives CDR1 SEHNR, CDR2 FQNEAQ (reference sequence). In DNA, the CDR3 is TGTGCCAGCAGCTCCATTCTAGCTGCGAACACCGGGGAGCTGTTTTTT. It is translated as CASSSILAANTGELFF.